A selection of T cell receptor beta chains follows, all from one sample in a study of blood T cell repertoires in COVID-19. The repertoire was sequenced with immunoSEQ multiplex PCR; TCRdb's copy has only in-frame clones and lacks some. Of 150,000 to 250,000 clones in the sample, 87% were seen once. Source material: PBMCs or T cells enriched from blood (not recorded which). The receptors stem from a woman aged 25 to 39 who had recovered from COVID-19. Each CDR3 is given with its conserved first and last residue. The order of the fields is clone size, V gene, J gene, D gene, CDR3 protein, CDR3 DNA. A D gene is named only where the DNA matches it firmly. Clone size, where shown, is once, few, many, or a class for clones that have expanded.

>-|TRBV5-6|TRBJ2-2|TRBD1
CASSTGPQGAGELFF
TGTGCCAGCAGCACCGGGCCCCAGGGGGCCGGGGAGCTGTTTTTT
>-|TRBV21-1|TRBJ2-1|-
CASQLGELAGDRNEQFF
TGTGCCAGCCAGCTCGGGGAACTAGCGGGAGATCGCAATGAGCAGTTCTTC
>-|TRBV5-1|TRBJ2-3|TRBD2
CASSLNPSGGSTDTQYF
TGCGCCAGCAGCTTGAATCCTAGCGGGGGTAGCACAGATACGCAGTATTTT
>-|TRBV6-5|TRBJ2-7|-
CASSLGGTFIYEQYF
TGTGCCAGCAGTCTCGGCGGGACTTTTATCTACGAGCAGTACTTC
>-|TRBV7-3|TRBJ1-6|-
CASSLSGTNNSPLHF
TGTGCCAGCAGCTTATCCGGGACAAATAATTCACCCCTCCACTTT
>once|TRBV19|TRBJ1-4|-
CASSAAGPPLGKLFF
TGTGCCAGTAGTGCCGCGGGACCCCCCCTTGGAAAACTGTTTTTT
>-|TRBV7-2|TRBJ2-5|TRBD2
CASSVNAGGLETQYF
TGTGCCAGCAGCGTTAATGCGGGGGGTTTGGAGACCCAGTACTTC
>-|TRBV6-5|TRBJ1-2|TRBD1
CASSLDRGNGYTF
TGTGCCAGCAGTCTAGACAGGGGAAATGGCTACACCTTC
>-|TRBV5-6|TRBJ2-2|-
CASTDRTNTGELFF
TGTGCCAGCACCGACAGAACTAATACCGGGGAGCTGTTTTTT
>-|TRBV11-3|TRBJ2-6|-
CASSANGVMGANVLTF
TGTGCCAGCAGCGCTAACGGGGTAATGGGGGCCAACGTCCTGACTTTC
>-|TRBV29-1|TRBJ1-2|TRBD1
CSAQGQGGGYTF
TGCAGCGCGCAAGGACAGGGTGGCGGCTACACCTTC
>-|TRBV5-1|TRBJ2-1|-
CASSLLGRGSSYNEQFF
TGCGCCAGCAGCTTGTTGGGGAGGGGGAGCTCCTACAATGAGCAGTTCTTC
>-|TRBV29-1|TRBJ1-2|-
CSVDPLSGGYTF
TGCAGCGTTGACCCTCTCTCGGGTGGCTACACCTTC
>few|TRBV6-6|TRBJ1-1|-
CASSYTLQGNTEAFF
TGTGCCAGCAGTTACACCCTACAGGGGAACACTGAAGCTTTCTTT
>-|TRBV27|TRBJ1-5|-
CASSLKGNQPQHF
TGTGCCAGCAGTCTAAAGGGGAATCAGCCCCAGCATTTT
>few|TRBV6-1|TRBJ2-3|-
CASSEPAGVSTDTQYF
TGTGCCAGCAGTGAACCCGCAGGTGTAAGCACAGATACGCAGTATTTT
>once|TRBV12-3/TRBV12-4|TRBJ1-1|-
CASSLPHRAFF
TGTGCCAGCAGTTTACCCCATAGAGCTTTCTTT
>-|TRBV7-2|TRBJ1-3|-
CASSFTRSSSGNTIYF
TGTGCCAGCAGCTTCACCCGTTCTAGCTCTGGAAACACCATATATTTT